A selection of T cell receptor beta chains follows, all from one sample in a study of control samples from healthy donors and cancer patients. Sequenced by immunoSEQ multiplex PCR; TCRdb stores in-frame clones only, minus some. The sample has about 92,000 clones; around 80% are singletons. Sequencing input: blood. Receptors were obtained from a woman aged 55-69 years in good health. Each CDR3 is given with its conserved first and last residue. D genes are given only for firm matches. Part of the rows lack a size; the others show once, few, many or a class for expanded clones.

J | size | D | V | DNA | CDR3
TRBJ2-7 | few | - | TRBV2 | TGTGCCAGCCGTCCCATCCGGGACGCGTCCTACGAGCAGTACTTC | CASRPIRDASYEQYF
TRBJ2-5 | - | - | TRBV10-3 | TGTGCCTCTACCGGGAATAATGAGGAGACCCAGTACTTC | CASTGNNEETQYF
TRBJ2-5 | - | TRBD2 | TRBV9 | TGTGCCAGCAGTTTCGCAACGGGGACGGCAGGGACTAGCAATCAAGAGACCCAGTACTTC | CASSFATGTAGTSNQETQYF
TRBJ2-5 | - | TRBD1 | TRBV6-5 | TGTGCCAGCAGTTCCGGGACAGGGGTCGAGACCCAGTACTTC | CASSSGTGVETQYF
TRBJ2-1 | - | TRBD1 | TRBV11-3 | TGTGCCAGCAGCGGGACAGAATACAATGAGCAGTTCTTC | CASSGTEYNEQFF
TRBJ2-3 | - | TRBD2 | TRBV10-3 | TGTGCCATCAGTGACCCAGCGGGAGCTGGAGATACGCAGTATTTT | CAISDPAGAGDTQYF
TRBJ2-7 | - | TRBD2 | TRBV10-3 | TGTGCCATCAGTGAAGGGGCGGGGGGCGGCGAGCAGTACTTC | CAISEGAGGGEQYF
TRBJ2-7 | - | TRBD2 | TRBV5-6 | TGTGCCAGCAGCCCGCGGGGGGGGCCCTACGAGCAGTACTTC | CASSPRGGPYEQYF
TRBJ2-1 | - | TRBD2 | TRBV6-6 | TGTGCCAGCAGTCCCTTCGGACTAGCTCCAAGCTCCTACAATGAGCAGTTCTTC | CASSPFGLAPSSYNEQFF
TRBJ1-6 | - | - | TRBV6-4 | TGTGCCAGCAGTGAATTCCAGGGAAATTCACCCCTCCACTTT | CASSEFQGNSPLHF
TRBJ2-7 | - | TRBD1 | TRBV6-5 | TGTGCCAGCAGGGATAGACAGGGCGCCTACGAGCAGTACTTC | CASRDRQGAYEQYF
TRBJ2-1 | - | TRBD2 | TRBV5-5 | TGTGCCAGCAGCAAGACTAGCGGGGGGAACAATGAGCAGTTCTTC | CASSKTSGGNNEQFF
TRBJ2-5 | once | - | TRBV7-9 | TGTGCCAGCAGCTTGCGTGAAATTCAAGAGACCCAGTACTTC | CASSLREIQETQYF
TRBJ1-1 | - | - | TRBV28 | TGTGCCAGCAGTTTGCAGAACACTGAAGCTTTCTTT | CASSLQNTEAFF
TRBJ2-1 | - | TRBD1 | TRBV5-1 | TGCGCCAGCAGCTCGGGACAGGGTGCTTACAATGAGCAGTTCTTC | CASSSGQGAYNEQFF
TRBJ2-2 | - | TRBD2 | TRBV5-4 | TGTGCCAGCAGACCGGCGGGGACTAGCGGAACCGGGGAGCTGTTTTTT | CASRPAGTSGTGELFF
TRBJ1-2 | - | TRBD1 | TRBV28 | TGTGCCAGCCGAAGTACAGGGGGTACACTCGGCTATGGCTACACCTTC | CASRSTGGTLGYGYTF
TRBJ2-1 | once | TRBD1 | TRBV5-4 | TGTGCCAGCAGCTCAGGACAGGCCTACAATGAGCAGTTCTTC | CASSSGQAYNEQFF
TRBJ2-2 | - | TRBD2 | TRBV28 | TGTGCCAGCAGTTTAAGGACTAGCGGGAGATTGGGCACCGGGGAGCTGTTTTTT | CASSLRTSGRLGTGELFF
TRBJ1-1 | - | - | TRBV5-1 | TGCGCCAGCAGCTTGGGACAGCGGGTCACTGAAGCTTTCTTT | CASSLGQRVTEAFF
TRBJ1-5 | - | TRBD1 | TRBV5-1 | TGCGCCAGCAGCTTGGAGACAGGGAATCAGCCCCAGCATTTT | CASSLETGNQPQHF
TRBJ1-6 | - | TRBD1 | TRBV11-2 | TGTGCCAGCAACCTTGGGGACAGAAGCTCACCCCTCCACTTT | CASNLGDRSSPLHF
TRBJ2-7 | - | TRBD1 | TRBV19 | TGTGCCAGTAGTACCGGGACAGGGTCCTACGAGCAGTACTTC | CASSTGTGSYEQYF
TRBJ1-3 | - | - | TRBV21-1 | TGTGCCAGCAGCAACTTCCCGTTTTCTGGAAACACCATATATTTT | CASSNFPFSGNTIYF
TRBJ1-3 | - | - | TRBV6-4 | TGTGCCAGCAGTGACTCACCCGGAAACACCATATATTTT | CASSDSPGNTIYF
TRBJ2-3 | few | - | TRBV28 | TGTGCCAGCAGCCGGCTGGCGGGATTCACAGATACGCAGTATTTT | CASSRLAGFTDTQYF
TRBJ2-5 | - | - | TRBV11-2 | TGTGCCAGCAGCTTAGCACCCCCGGGCAGACTTACTCAAGAGACCCAGTACTTC | CASSLAPPGRLTQETQYF
TRBJ2-2 | - | - | TRBV4-1 | TGCGCCAGCAGCCAAGAACGGGGACACACCGGGGAGCTGTTTTTT | CASSQERGHTGELFF
TRBJ1-5 | few | - | TRBV6-2/TRBV6-3 | TGTGCCAGCAGTTACTCGAGACAGAGCAATCAGCCCCAGCATTTT | CASSYSRQSNQPQHF
TRBJ2-7 | - | - | TRBV3-1/TRBV3-2 | TGTGCCAGCAGCCAAGACACAGCTGCGTACGAGCAGTACTTC | CASSQDTAAYEQYF
TRBJ1-6 | - | - | TRBV7-7 | TGTGCCCGATCGAAGGCTCCCAAAGGGAATTCACCCCTCCACTTT | CARSKAPKGNSPLHF
TRBJ2-1 | - | TRBD2 | TRBV9 | TGTGCCAGCAGCGAGAGCGGGAACGCCTACAATGAGCAGTTCTTC | CASSESGNAYNEQFF
TRBJ2-3 | - | TRBD2 | TRBV2 | TGTGCCAGCAGCTTGGGGACTAGCGGCACAGATACGCAGTATTTT | CASSLGTSGTDTQYF
TRBJ2-7 | few | TRBD2 | TRBV4-1 | TGCGCCAGCAGCCAGATAGCGGGAGCGCTCTACGAGCAGTACTTC | CASSQIAGALYEQYF
TRBJ1-2 | - | - | TRBV12-3/TRBV12-4 | TGTGCCAGCAGTTTATCAGCTAACTATGGCTACACCTTC | CASSLSANYGYTF
TRBJ1-1 | - | - | TRBV14 | TGTGCCAGCAGCCAGCAGGGGTCAACTGAAGCTTTCTTT | CASSQQGSTEAFF
TRBJ1-2 | few | TRBD1 | TRBV5-1 | TGCGCCAGCAGTTTGGGACAGGGAATAGGTGGCTACACCTTC | CASSLGQGIGGYTF
TRBJ2-2 | - | - | TRBV7-9 | TGTGCCAGCAGCTCGCAGGGATCCACCGGGGAGCTGTTTTTT | CASSSQGSTGELFF
TRBJ2-7 | - | - | TRBV5-4 | TGTGCCAGCAGCTCCCAGGGGACCTCCTACGAGCAGTACTTC | CASSSQGTSYEQYF
TRBJ2-5 | - | - | TRBV5-1 | TGCGCCAGCAGGGTGGGGCAGGACCAAGAGACCCAGTACTTC | CASRVGQDQETQYF
TRBJ2-3 | - | - | TRBV5-8 | TGTGCCAGCAGCTTGGCGTCCCTGGGAAACACAGATACGCAGTATTTT | CASSLASLGNTDTQYF
TRBJ2-1 | - | - | TRBV12-3/TRBV12-4 | TGTGCCAGCAGCGCCTACAATGAGCAGTTCTTC | CASSAYNEQFF
TRBJ2-2 | few | - | TRBV5-1 | TGCGCCAGCAGTTTTTCTCTAGCCGAGAACACCGGGGAGCTGTTTTTT | CASSFSLAENTGELFF
TRBJ1-1 | - | - | TRBV7-2 | TGTGCCAGCAGGAAGGCAGCCGGGGACACTGAAGCTTTCTTT | CASRKAAGDTEAFF
TRBJ2-2 | - | TRBD2 | TRBV6-6 | TGTGCCAGCAGCCCCACTAGCGGGGGGACCACCGGGGAGCTGTTTTTT | CASSPTSGGTTGELFF
TRBJ2-7 | - | - | TRBV5-6 | TGTGCCAGCAGCGAGGACAGCGGGGCCTACGAGCAGTACTTC | CASSEDSGAYEQYF
TRBJ2-5 | - | - | TRBV7-2 | TGTGCCAGCAGCTTAGTCGTCGGGCAAGAGACCCAGTACTTC | CASSLVVGQETQYF
TRBJ2-1 | - | TRBD2 | TRBV28 | TGTGCCAGCAGTTTATCGCACAGAGCGGGGGGCCGGTTTAGTGAGCAGTTCTTC | CASSLSHRAGGRFSEQFF
TRBJ2-7 | - | - | TRBV24-1 | TGTGCCACCGGCCTCGGGAGTTCCTACGAGCAGTACTTC | CATGLGSSYEQYF
TRBJ2-2 | - | - | TRBV28 | TGTGCCAGCAGTAGTGGAGCGAACACCGGGGAGCTGTTTTTT | CASSSGANTGELFF
TRBJ1-2 | - | - | TRBV28 | TGTGCCAGCAGTTTAAGGGGTCCCTCCTATGGCTACACCTTC | CASSLRGPSYGYTF
TRBJ2-7 | - | TRBD1 | TRBV2 | TGTGCCAGCAGTGAAAGGACAGGGACCAACGAGCAGTACTTC | CASSERTGTNEQYF
TRBJ2-3 | - | - | TRBV11-2 | TGTGCCAGCAGCACCAACGGCAGGGCGATAACAGATACGCAGTATTTT | CASSTNGRAITDTQYF
TRBJ2-7 | - | - | TRBV11-3 | TGTGCCAGCAGCTTAGAGGCAGGTTACGGCTACGAGCAGTACTTC | CASSLEAGYGYEQYF
TRBJ2-3 | - | - | TRBV6-5 | TGTGCCAGCAGCAGGAGGGCAGCAGTTTCAGATACGCAGTATTTT | CASSRRAAVSDTQYF
TRBJ1-2 | - | - | TRBV6-6 | TGTGCCAGCAACCCAGGACAGTTTAACTATGGCTACACCTTC | CASNPGQFNYGYTF
TRBJ1-1 | once | - | TRBV7-2 | TGTGCCAGCAGTCTAGCGTCAGGGAGCACTGAAGCTTTCTTT | CASSLASGSTEAFF